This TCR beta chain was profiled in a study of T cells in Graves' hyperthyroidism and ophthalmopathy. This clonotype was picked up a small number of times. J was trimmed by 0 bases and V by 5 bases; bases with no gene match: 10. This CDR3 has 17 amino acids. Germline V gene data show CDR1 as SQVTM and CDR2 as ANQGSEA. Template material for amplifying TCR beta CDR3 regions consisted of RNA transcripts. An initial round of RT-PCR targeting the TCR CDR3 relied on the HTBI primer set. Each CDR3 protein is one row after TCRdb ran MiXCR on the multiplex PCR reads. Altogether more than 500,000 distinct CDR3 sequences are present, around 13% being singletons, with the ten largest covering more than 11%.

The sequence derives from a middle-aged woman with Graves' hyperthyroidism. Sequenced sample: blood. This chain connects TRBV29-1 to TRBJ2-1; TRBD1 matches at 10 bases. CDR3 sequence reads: CSVRQGAIGGSYNEQFF. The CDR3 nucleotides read TGCAGCGTTCGACAGGGGGCAATCGGGGGCTCCTACAATGAGCAGTTCTTC.